The present T cell receptor beta chain was sequenced within a study of shared clonotypes between healthy human individuals. Study-level findings and limits: An anticipated effect of sequencing depth on clonotype sharing among donors was recognized.

Profiled with immunoSEQ multiplex PCR; TCRdb holds only in-frame clones, not every one. This sample has 800,000 to 950,000 clones, with 96% found just once. It was CD45RO-negative cells, positively selected for CCR7, that made up naive CD8 cells, with terminally differentiated effector memory CD45RA+ cells excluded. With regard to this clone: Its antigen remains unknown.

In germline, CDR1 is SGHVS, CDR2 FNYEAQ. V gave up 5 bases and J gave up 7 bases; unmatched junction bases: 7. CDR3 length equals 15 residues. Sequenced input: naive CD8+ T cells sorted from blood. The gene calls are TRBV7-6 and TRBJ2-1; TRBD2 aligns across 11 bases. The TCR was taken from a man in his thirties or forties in good health. Written as DNA, the CDR3 is TGTGCCAGCAGCCAGACTAGCGGGATAGGAAATGAGCAGTTCTTC. Translated, it gives CASSQTSGIGNEQFF. Variable domain in full (rest from reference TRBV7-6 and TRBJ2-1): GAGVSQSPRYKVTKRGQDVALRCDPISGHVSLYWYRQALGQGPEFLTYFNYEAQQDKSGLPNDRFSAERPEGSISTLTIQRTEQRDSAMYRCASSQTSGIGNEQFFGPGTRLTVL.